The clone carrying this T cell receptor (beta chain) came up many times. The antigen is undetermined. V was shortened by 1 base and J by 3 bases, with 13 bases between the two germline ends. This CDR3 spans 16 amino acids. Germline CDR1 is SGHVS and CDR2 is FQNEAQ. These data originate in a study of T cell repertoires in cytomegalovirus infection. TCRdb called the reads again in MiXCR, with one record for every CDR3 protein. The repertoire holds 680,000 or so distinct CDR3 sequences, with 30% to 35% as singletons. Specimen: cultured PBMCs, collected from culture after CMV antigen stimulation. The TCR originated in a human donor in good health (CMV status not recorded). Some clones in this sample may be carry-over from other donors' samples. This chain links TRBV7-8 with TRBJ2-1; D possibly matches TRBD1 or TRBD2 (6 bases each). The CDR3 nucleotides read TGTGCCAGCAGCTTAGTCAGGGGACTCCACTACAATGAGCAGTTCTTC. This sequence encodes CASSLVRGLHYNEQFF.